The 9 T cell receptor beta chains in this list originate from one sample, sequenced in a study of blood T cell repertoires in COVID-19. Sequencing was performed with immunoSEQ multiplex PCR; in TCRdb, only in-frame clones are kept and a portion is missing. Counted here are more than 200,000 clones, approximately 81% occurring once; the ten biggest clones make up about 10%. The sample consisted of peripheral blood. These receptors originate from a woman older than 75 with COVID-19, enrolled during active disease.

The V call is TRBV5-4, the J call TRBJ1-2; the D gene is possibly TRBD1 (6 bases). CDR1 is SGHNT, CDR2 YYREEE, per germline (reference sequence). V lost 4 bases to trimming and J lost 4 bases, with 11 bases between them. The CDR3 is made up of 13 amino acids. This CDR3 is CASSRDRIYGYTF. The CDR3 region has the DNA TGTGCCAGCAGCCGCGACAGGATCTATGGCTACACCTTC.

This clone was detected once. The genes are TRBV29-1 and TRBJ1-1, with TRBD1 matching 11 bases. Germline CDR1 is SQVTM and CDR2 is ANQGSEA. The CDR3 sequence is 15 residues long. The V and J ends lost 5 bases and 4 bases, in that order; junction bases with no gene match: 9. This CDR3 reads CSVSGTGGKVTEAFF. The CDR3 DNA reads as TGCAGCGTTTCCGGGACAGGGGGTAAGGTCACTGAAGCTTTCTTT.

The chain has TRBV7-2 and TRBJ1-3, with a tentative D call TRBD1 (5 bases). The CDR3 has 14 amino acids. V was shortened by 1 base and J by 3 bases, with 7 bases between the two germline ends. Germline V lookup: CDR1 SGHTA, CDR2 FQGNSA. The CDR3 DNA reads TGTGCCAGCAGCTTAGGCGGGGGTGGAAACACCATATATTTT. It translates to CASSLGGGGNTIYF.

The CDR3: CASRGQGARYEQFF. As DNA, the CDR3 is TGTGCCAGCAGGGGACAGGGAGCACGGTATGAGCAGTTCTTC. The V gene is TRBV6-6, the J gene TRBJ2-1; 9 positions match TRBD1. The germline gives CDR1 MNHNY, CDR2 SVGAGI (reference sequence). CDR3 length equals 14 residues. The V and J ends lost 6 bases and 8 bases, in that order; junction bases with no gene match: 8.

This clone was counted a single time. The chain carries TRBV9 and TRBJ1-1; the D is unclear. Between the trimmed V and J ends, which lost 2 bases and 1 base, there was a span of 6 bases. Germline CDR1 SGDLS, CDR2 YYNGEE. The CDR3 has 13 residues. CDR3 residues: CASSVGENTEAFF. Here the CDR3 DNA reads TGTGCCAGCAGCGTCGGGGAGAACACTGAAGCTTTCTTT.

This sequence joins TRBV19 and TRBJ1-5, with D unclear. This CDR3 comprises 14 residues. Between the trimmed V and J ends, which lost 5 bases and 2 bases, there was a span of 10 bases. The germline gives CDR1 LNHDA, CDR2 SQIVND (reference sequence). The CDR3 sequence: CASSSGSGNQPQHF. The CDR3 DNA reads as TGTGCCAGTAGTTCGGGGTCTGGCAATCAGCCCCAGCATTTT.

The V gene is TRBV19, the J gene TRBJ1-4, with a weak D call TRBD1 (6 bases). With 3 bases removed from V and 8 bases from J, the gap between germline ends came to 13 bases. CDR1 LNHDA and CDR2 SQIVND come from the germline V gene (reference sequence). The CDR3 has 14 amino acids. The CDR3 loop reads CASSIDRFEEKLFF. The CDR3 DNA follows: TGTGCCAGTAGTATCGACAGGTTTGAAGAAAAACTGTTTTTT.

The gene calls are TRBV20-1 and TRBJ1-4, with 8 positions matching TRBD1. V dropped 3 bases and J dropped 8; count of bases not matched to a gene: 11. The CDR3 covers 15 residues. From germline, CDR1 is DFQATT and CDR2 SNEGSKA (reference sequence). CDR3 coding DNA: TGCAGTGCTAGTCTATCAGGGGGCGCGAAAGAAAAACTGTTTTTT. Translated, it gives CSASLSGGAKEKLFF.

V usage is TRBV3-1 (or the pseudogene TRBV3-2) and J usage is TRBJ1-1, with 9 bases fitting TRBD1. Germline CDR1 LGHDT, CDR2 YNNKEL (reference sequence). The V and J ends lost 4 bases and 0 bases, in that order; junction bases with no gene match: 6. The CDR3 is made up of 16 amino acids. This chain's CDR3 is CASSLHRGLMNTEAFF. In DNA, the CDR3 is TGTGCCAGCAGCCTTCACAGGGGGCTCATGAACACTGAAGCTTTCTTT.